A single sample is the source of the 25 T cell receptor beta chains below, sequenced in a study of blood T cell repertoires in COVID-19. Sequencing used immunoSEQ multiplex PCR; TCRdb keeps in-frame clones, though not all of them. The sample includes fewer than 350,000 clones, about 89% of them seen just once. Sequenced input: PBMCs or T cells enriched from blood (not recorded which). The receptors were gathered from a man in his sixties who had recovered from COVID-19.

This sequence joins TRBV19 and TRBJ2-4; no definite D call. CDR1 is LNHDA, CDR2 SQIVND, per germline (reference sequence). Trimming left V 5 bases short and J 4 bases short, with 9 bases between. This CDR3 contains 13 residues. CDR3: CASSDFGKNIQYF. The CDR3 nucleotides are TGTGCCAGTAGTGACTTCGGGAAAAACATTCAGTACTTC.

DNA for the CDR3: TGTGCCAGCAGCTCGGAGGCCGGAGACTCCTACAATGAGCAGTTCTTC. Translation gives CASSSEAGDSYNEQFF. The J gene is TRBJ2-1, the V gene TRBV7-3; possibly TRBD2 for D (5 bases). The CDR3 loop spans 16 amino acids. The V end lost 4 bases, the J end lost 0 bases, and 13 bases lay between the germline ends. The germline gives CDR1 SGHTA, CDR2 FQGTGA.

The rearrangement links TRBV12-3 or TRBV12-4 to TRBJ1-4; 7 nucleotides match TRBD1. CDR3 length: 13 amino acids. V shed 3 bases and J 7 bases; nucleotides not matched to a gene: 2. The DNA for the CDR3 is TGTGCCAGCAGTTTTGGACAGGTTGAAAAACTGTTTTTT. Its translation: CASSFGQVEKLFF.

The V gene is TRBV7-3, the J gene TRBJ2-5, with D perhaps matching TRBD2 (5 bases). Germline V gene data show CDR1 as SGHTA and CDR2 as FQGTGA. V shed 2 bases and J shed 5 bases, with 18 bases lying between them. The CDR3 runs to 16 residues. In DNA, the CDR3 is TGTGCCAGCAGCTTAGAGGGCCGGCCAGTTGTTGAGACCCAGTACTTC. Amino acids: CASSLEGRPVVETQYF.

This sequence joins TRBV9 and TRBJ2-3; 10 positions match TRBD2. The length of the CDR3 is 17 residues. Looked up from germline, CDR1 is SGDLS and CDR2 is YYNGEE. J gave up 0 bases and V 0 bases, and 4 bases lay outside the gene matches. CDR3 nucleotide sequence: TGTGCCAGCAGCGTAGGAAGGACTAGCGGTAGCACAGATACGCAGTATTTT. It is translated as CASSVGRTSGSTDTQYF.

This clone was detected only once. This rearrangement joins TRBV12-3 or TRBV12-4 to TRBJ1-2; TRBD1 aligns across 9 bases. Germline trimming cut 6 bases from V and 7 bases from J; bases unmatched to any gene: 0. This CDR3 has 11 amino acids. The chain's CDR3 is CASRDRGGYTF. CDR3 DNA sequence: TGTGCCAGCAGGGACAGGGGTGGCTACACCTTC.

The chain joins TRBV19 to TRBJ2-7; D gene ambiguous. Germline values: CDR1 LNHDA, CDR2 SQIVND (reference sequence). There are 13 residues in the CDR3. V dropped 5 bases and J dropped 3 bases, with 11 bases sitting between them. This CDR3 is CASSSQMYYEQYF. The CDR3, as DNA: TGTGCCAGTAGTTCCCAGATGTACTACGAGCAGTACTTC.

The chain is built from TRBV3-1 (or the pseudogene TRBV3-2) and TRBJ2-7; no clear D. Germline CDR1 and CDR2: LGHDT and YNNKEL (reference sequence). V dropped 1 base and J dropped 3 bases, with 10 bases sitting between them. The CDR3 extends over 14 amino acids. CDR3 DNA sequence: TGTGCCAGCAGCCAAGGGCTCATAAGCTACGAGCAGTACTTC. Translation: CASSQGLISYEQYF.

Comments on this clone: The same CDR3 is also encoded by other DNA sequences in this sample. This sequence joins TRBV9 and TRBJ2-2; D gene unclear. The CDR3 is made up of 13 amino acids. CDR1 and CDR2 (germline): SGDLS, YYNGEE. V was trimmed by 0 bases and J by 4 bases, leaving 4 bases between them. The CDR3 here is CASSVVSTGELFF. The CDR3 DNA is TGTGCCAGCAGCGTAGTCAGCACCGGGGAGCTGTTTTTT.

The CDR3 sequence is CASSYGAGGHNQPQHF. The CDR3 DNA follows: TGTGCCAGCAGTTATGGGGCAGGGGGTCACAATCAGCCCCAGCATTTT. This rearrangement joins TRBV6-5 to TRBJ1-5; 7 bases align to TRBD1. The CDR3 has 16 amino acids. The V gene end was trimmed by 3 bases and the J gene end by 3 bases; junction bases not matched to a gene: 8. Germline-derived CDR1 and CDR2 are MNHEY and SVGAGI.

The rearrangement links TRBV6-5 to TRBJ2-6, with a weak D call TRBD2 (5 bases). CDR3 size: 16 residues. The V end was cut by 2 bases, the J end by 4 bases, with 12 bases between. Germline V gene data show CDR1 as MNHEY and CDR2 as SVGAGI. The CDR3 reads CASSYEGDMGANVLTF. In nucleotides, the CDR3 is TGTGCCAGCAGTTACGAGGGCGATATGGGGGCCAACGTCCTGACTTTC.

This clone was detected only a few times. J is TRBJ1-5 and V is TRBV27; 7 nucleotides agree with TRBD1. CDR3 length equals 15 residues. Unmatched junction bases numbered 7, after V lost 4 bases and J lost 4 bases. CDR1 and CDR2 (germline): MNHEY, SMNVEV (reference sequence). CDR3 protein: CASSYSGQVNQPQHF. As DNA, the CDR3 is TGTGCCAGCAGTTATTCCGGACAGGTTAATCAGCCCCAGCATTTT.

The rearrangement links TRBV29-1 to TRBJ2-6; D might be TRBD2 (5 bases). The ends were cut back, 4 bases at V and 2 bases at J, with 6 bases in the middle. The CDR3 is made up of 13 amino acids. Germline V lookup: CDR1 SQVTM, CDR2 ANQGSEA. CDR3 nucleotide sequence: TGCAGCGTTGCGGGGACTGGGGCCAACGTCCTGACTTTC. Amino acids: CSVAGTGANVLTF.

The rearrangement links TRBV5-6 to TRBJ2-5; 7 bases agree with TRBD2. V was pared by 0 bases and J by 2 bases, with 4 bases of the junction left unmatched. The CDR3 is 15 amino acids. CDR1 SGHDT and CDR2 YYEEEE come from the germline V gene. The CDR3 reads CASSLVGGSQETQYF. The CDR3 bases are TGTGCCAGCAGCTTGGTGGGAGGGAGTCAAGAGACCCAGTACTTC.

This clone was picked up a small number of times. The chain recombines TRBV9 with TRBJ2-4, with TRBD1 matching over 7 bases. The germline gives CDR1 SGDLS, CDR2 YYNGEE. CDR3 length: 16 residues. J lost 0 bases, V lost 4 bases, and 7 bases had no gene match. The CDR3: CASSPRTGLAKNIQYF. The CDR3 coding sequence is TGTGCCAGCAGCCCTCGGACAGGTTTAGCCAAAAACATTCAGTACTTC.

CDR3 DNA sequence: TGTGCCAGCAGACAGACTAGCGGGGACTACAATGAGCAGTTCTTC. This translates into CASRQTSGDYNEQFF. The chain combines TRBV6-5 with TRBJ2-1; 11 nucleotides agree with TRBD2. The germline CDR1 and CDR2 sequences are MNHEY and SVGAGI. The ends lost 6 bases at V and 3 bases at J; junction bases unmatched: 4. The CDR3 totals 15 residues.

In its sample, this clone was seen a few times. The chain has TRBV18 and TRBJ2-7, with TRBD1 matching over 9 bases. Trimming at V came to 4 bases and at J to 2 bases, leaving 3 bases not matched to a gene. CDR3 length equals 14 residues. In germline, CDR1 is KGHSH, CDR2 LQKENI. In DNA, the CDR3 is TGTGCCAGCTCACTGGGACAGGGCACCTACGAGCAGTACTTC. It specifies CASSLGQGTYEQYF.

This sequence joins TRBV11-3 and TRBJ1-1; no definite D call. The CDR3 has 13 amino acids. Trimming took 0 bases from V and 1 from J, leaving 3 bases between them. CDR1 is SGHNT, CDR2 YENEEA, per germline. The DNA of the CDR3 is TGTGCCAGCAGCTTAGATCAGAACACTGAAGCTTTCTTT. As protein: CASSLDQNTEAFF.

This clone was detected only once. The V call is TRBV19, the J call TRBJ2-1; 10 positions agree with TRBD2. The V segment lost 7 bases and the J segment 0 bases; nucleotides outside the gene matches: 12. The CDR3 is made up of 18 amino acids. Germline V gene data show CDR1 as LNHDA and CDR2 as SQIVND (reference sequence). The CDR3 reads CASKGPWASGSSYNEQFF. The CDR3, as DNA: TGTGCCAGTAAGGGTCCTTGGGCTAGCGGGAGCTCCTACAATGAGCAGTTCTTC.

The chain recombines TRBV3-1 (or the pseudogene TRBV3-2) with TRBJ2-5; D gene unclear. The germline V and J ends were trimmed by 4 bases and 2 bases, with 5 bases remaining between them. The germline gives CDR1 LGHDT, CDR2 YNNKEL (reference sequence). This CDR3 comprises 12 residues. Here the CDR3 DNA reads TGTGCCAGCAGCCGCCAGCAAGAGACCCAGTACTTC. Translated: CASSRQQETQYF.

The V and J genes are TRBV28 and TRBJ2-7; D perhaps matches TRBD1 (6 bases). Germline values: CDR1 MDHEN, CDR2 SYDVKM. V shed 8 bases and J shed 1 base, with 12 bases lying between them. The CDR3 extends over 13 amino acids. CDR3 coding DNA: TGTGCCAGCGAGAGACAGGAATCCTACGAGCAGTACTTC. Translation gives CASERQESYEQYF.

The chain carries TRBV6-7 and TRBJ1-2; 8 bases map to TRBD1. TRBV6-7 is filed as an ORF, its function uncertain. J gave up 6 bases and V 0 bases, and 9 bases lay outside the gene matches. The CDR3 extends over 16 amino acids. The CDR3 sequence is CASSYSICQGADGYTF. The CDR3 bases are TGTGCCAGCAGTTACTCGATATGCCAGGGGGCGGATGGCTACACCTTC.

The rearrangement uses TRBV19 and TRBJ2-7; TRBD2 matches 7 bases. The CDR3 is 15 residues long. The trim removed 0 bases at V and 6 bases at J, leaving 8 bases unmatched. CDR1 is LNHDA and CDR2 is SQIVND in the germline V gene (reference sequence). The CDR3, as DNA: TGTGCCAGTAGTATAGAAGGGCGGGAGTTCGGCGAGCAGTACTTC. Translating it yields CASSIEGREFGEQYF.

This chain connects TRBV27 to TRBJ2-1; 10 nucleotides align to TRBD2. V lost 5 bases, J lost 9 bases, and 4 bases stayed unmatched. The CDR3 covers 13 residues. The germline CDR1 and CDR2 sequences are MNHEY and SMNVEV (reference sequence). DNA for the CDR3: TGTGCCAGCAGTCTAGCGGGAGTAAGTGAGCAGTTCTTC. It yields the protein CASSLAGVSEQFF.

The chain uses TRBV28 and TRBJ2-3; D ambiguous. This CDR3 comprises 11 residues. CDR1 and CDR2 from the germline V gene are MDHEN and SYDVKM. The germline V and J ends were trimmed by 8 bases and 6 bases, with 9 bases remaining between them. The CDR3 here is CASVQLDTQYF. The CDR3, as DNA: TGTGCCAGCGTACAGCTGGATACGCAGTATTTT. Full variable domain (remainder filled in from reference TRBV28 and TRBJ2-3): DVKVTQSSRYLVKRTGEKVFLECVQDMDHENMFWYRQDPGLGLRLIYFSYDVKMKEKGDIPEGYSVSREKKERFSLILESASTNQTSMYLCASVQLDTQYFGPGTRLTVL.